Detailed here is one T cell receptor beta chain. This entry belongs to a study of OX40 agonist ivuxolimab in advanced cancers. Generated by immunoSEQ multiplex PCR, the TCRdb table keeps only in-frame clones and is missing some. Of under 20,000 clones in the sample, 80% to 90% were seen once. The CDR3 totals 13 residues. Trimming cost V 4 bases and J 3 bases, with 9 bases left between them. Germline V gene lookup returns CDR1 SNHLY and CDR2 FYNNEI. The rearrangement links TRBV2 to TRBJ1-2, with D tentatively TRBD1 (6 bases). The receptor's source is an adult with an advanced solid tumor such as melanoma, head and neck, liver or kidney cancer. The sample consisted of CD4+ or CD8+ T cells sorted from blood, taken in a trial of the OX40 agonist ivuxolimab. The CDR3: CASSGSGDYGYTF. The CDR3 DNA follows: TGTGCCAGCAGTGGTTCAGGGGACTATGGCTACACCTTC.